A selection of T cell receptor beta chains follows, all from one sample in a study of vaccination and CD4 T cells after COVID-19. TCRdb ran MiXCR on the PCR reads and lists one entry per CDR3 protein. The profile shows about 21,000 distinct CDR3 sequences, around 57% of them singletons. The sample was CD4+ T cells from blood, taken before SARS-CoV-2 vaccination. The receptors here all came from a human donor who had recovered from COVID-19. CDR3s include the opening cysteine and the closing phenylalanine or tryptophan. A D gene is named only where the DNA matches it firmly. The size entry is marked missing in some rows and otherwise reads once, few, many or a size class.

len | abundance | j_gene | v_gene | d_gene | CDR3nt | CDR3aa
13 | - | TRBJ2-5 | TRBV20-1 | TRBD2 | TGCAGTGCCATAAAGGGACTAGTAGAGACCCAGTACTTC | CSAIKGLVETQYF
11 | - | TRBJ2-3 | TRBV20-1 | - | TGCAGTGCTAGAGATTTGGCGGGACAGTATTTT | CSARDLAGQYF
14 | - | TRBJ1-5 | TRBV29-1 | - | TGCAGCGTTGGGGGGGTAGGGAGCAATCAGCCCCAGCATTTT | CSVGGVGSNQPQHF
16 | - | TRBJ2-2 | TRBV28 | - | TGTGCCAGCAGCCACGAAAAGGGACCCGATACCGGGGAGCTGTTTTTT | CASSHEKGPDTGELFF
14 | - | TRBJ2-7 | TRBV19 | - | TGTGCCAGTAGTAACCGGATGGGCAGCAGGGAGCAGTACTTC | CASSNRMGSREQYF
17 | - | TRBJ2-2 | TRBV6-5 | TRBD1 | TGTGCCAGCAGTTACCGAAGACAGGGGTGGAGTACCGGGGAGCTGTTTTTT | CASSYRRQGWSTGELFF
19 | - | TRBJ2-7 | TRBV6-1 | TRBD2 | TGTGCCAGCAGATTGACAGGGGCGGCTAGCGGGAGCGACTCCTACGAGCAGTACTTC | CASRLTGAASGSDSYEQYF
15 | - | TRBJ2-2 | TRBV20-1 | - | TGCAGTGCTATAACCGGGACACCGAACACCGGGGAGCTGTTTTTT | CSAITGTPNTGELFF
18 | - | TRBJ2-3 | TRBV20-1 | TRBD2 | TGCAGTGCTATACCTTTAATCGGACTAGCGGTTAGCACAGATACGCAGTATTTT | CSAIPLIGLAVSTDTQYF
18 | - | TRBJ2-2 | TRBV24-1 | TRBD2 | TGTGCCACCAGTGATCCGAATGGACTAGCCTCGAACACCGGGGAGCTGTTTTTT | CATSDPNGLASNTGELFF
15 | - | TRBJ2-2 | TRBV20-1 | TRBD1 | TGCAGTGCTGGATCTCCGGGACAGGGGCTACGGGAGCTGTTTTTT | CSAGSPGQGLRELFF
13 | - | TRBJ2-3 | TRBV27 | TRBD2 | TGTGCCAGCAGTTTAGAGGTGACTAGCGGGATGTATTTT | CASSLEVTSGMYF
11 | - | TRBJ2-2 | TRBV7-2 | - | TGTGCCGCTTCAGGTGCCGGGGAGCTGTTTTTT | CAASGAGELFF
15 | - | TRBJ2-7 | TRBV6-1 | TRBD2 | TGTGCCAGCAGACCCACCCCGGGAGGACCCGACGAGCAGTACTTC | CASRPTPGGPDEQYF
17 | - | TRBJ1-2 | TRBV28 | - | TGTGCCAGCAGTTTAGAGGGTCCCAGAGTTGCTACTTATGGCTACACCTTC | CASSLEGPRVATYGYTF
15 | once | TRBJ2-5 | TRBV2 | TRBD1 | TGTGCCAGCAAAAGGGACAGGGGGACCCAAGAGACCCAGTACTTC | CASKRDRGTQETQYF
13 | - | TRBJ2-3 | TRBV20-1 | - | TGCAGTGCTGGGACGGGCGGGACAGATACGCAGTATTTT | CSAGTGGTDTQYF
14 | - | TRBJ2-7 | TRBV12-3/TRBV12-4 | - | TGTGCCAGCAGTTTAGTGCGGGCTCGCCACGAGCAGTACTTC | CASSLVRARHEQYF
16 | - | TRBJ2-3 | TRBV6-5 | TRBD2 | TGTGCCAGCAGTTACTCGCGGCGGGAGGGTTCAGATACGCAGTATTTT | CASSYSRREGSDTQYF
15 | once | TRBJ2-3 | TRBV28 | - | TGTGCCAGCAGTTTTGGCAGCGTCACGGCAGATACGCAGTATTTT | CASSFGSVTADTQYF
14 | - | TRBJ2-2 | TRBV5-1 | - | TGCGCCAGCAGCTTGGGGGGATCCACCGGGGAGCTGTTTTTT | CASSLGGSTGELFF
13 | few | TRBJ1-1 | TRBV6-5 | - | TGTGCCAGCAGTTACGACAGGACTCTTGTCACTTTCTTT | CASSYDRTLVTFF
14 | - | TRBJ2-5 | TRBV4-1 | - | TGCGCCAGCAGCCAAACCCACAGGAGGGAGACCCAGTACTTC | CASSQTHRRETQYF
15 | - | TRBJ2-3 | TRBV28 | TRBD2 | TGTGCCAGCAGTTTAATAGCGGGAGGCACAGATACGCAGTATTTT | CASSLIAGGTDTQYF